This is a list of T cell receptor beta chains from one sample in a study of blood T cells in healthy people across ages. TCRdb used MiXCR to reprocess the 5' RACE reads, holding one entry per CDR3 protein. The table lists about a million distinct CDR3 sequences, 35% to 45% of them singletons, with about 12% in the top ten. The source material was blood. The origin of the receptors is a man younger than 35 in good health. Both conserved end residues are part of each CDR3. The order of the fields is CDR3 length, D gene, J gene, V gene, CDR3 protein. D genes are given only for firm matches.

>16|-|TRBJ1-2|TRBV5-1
CASSLSLSGGGGGYTF
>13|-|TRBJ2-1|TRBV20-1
CSAPSDHYNEQFF
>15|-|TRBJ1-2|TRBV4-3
CASRQRVNINYGYTF
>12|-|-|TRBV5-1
CASSKGGYEQYF
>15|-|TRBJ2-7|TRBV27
CASSSPGVSSYEQYF
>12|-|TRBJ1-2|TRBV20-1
CSARGGSYGYTF
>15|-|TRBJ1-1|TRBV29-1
CSVVIGTGIFSEAFF
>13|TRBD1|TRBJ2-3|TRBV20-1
CSALDRGSDTQYF
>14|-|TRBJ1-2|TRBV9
CASSESGRFYGYTF
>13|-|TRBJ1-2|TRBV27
CASSANRFYGYTF
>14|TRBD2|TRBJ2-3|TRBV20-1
CSASRGGSTDTQYF
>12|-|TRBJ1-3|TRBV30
CAWGASGNTIYF